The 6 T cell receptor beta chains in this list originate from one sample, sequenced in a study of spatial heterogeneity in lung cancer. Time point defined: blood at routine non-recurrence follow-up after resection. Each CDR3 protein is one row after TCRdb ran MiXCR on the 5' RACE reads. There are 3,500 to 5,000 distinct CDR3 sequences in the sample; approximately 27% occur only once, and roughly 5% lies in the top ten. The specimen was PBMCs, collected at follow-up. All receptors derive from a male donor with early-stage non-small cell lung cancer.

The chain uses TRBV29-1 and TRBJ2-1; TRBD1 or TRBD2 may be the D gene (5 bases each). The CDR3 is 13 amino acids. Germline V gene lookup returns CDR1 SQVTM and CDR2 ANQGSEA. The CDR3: CSSEGSSYNEQFF. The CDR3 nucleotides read TGCAGTAGCGAGGGGAGCTCCTACAATGAGCAGTTCTTC.

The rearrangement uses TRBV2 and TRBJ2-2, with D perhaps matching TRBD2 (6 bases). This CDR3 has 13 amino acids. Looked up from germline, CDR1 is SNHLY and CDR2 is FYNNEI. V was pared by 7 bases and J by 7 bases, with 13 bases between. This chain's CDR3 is CASKSGGDGELFF. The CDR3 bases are TGTGCCAGCAAAAGTGGAGGGGACGGGGAGCTGTTTTTT.

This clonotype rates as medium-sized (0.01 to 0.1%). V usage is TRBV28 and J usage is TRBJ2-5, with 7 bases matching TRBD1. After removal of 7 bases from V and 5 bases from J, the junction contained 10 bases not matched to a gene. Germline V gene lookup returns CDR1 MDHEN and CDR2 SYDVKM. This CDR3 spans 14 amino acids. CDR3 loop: CASTTGLTIETQYF. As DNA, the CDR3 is TGTGCCAGCACGACAGGGTTAACGATTGAGACCCAGTACTTC.

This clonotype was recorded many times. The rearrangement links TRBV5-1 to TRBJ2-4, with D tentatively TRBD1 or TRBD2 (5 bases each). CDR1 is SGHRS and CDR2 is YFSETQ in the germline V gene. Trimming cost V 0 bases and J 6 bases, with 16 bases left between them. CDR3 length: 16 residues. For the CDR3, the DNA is TGCGCCAGCAGCTTGGTTATGGGGTCGAGGGGAAACATTCAGTACTTC. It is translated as CASSLVMGSRGNIQYF.

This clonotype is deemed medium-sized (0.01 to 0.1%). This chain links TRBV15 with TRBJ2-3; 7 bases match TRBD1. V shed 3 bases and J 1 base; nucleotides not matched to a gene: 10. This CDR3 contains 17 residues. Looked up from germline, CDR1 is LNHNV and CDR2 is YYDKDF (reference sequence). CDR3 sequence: CATSRTGLRLRTDTQYF. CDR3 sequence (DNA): TGTGCCACCAGCAGGACAGGGTTAAGGCTTCGCACAGATACGCAGTATTTT. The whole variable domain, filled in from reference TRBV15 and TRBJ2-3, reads DAMVIQNPRYQVTQFGKPVTLSCSQTLNHNVMYWYQQKSSQAPKLLFHYYDKDFNNEADTPDNFQSRRPNTSFCFLDIRSPGLGDTAMYLCATSRTGLRLRTDTQYFGPGTRLTVL.

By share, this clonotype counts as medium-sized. The CDR3 here is CASSSPRVGANTGELFF. The CDR3 DNA sequence: TGTGCCAGCAGTTCGCCCAGGGTAGGGGCCAACACCGGGGAGCTGTTTTTT. The chain combines TRBV7-6 with TRBJ2-2; D is possibly TRBD1 (5 bases). The CDR3 sequence is 17 residues long. Germline CDR1 is SGHVS and CDR2 is FNYEAQ. V shed 6 bases and J shed 2 bases, with 19 bases lying between them.